This T cell receptor beta chain comes out of a study of blood T cells in healthy people across ages. Study context: Template switching picked up about one barcoded beta molecule for each two T cells. Overall study results and limits: Both higher diversity and more naive CD4+ cells marked long-lived donors when set against aged donors. Naive T cell percentage showed a strong correlation with the diversity of TCR beta.

V shed 6 bases and J 2 bases; nucleotides not matched to a gene: 4. Germline-derived CDR1 and CDR2 are DFQATT and SNEGSKA (reference sequence). The CDR3 covers 14 residues. Combining a sample-barcoded 5' primer with a J-beta primer mix, a second PCR ran for roughly 6 to 12 cycles. Every cDNA was tagged by a template-switch adaptor with 12 random nucleotides. Via MiXCR, TCRdb re-called the 5' RACE reads, giving one row per CDR3 protein. The repertoire holds fewer than 1,000,000 distinct CDR3 sequences, with about half as singletons. This clonotype appeared a few times. Its antigen is as yet unknown. Sequencing was performed on blood. The sequence was collected from a man at least 80 years old in good health. The chain links TRBV20-1 to TRBJ2-7; TRBD2 matches at 13 bases. CDR3 amino acids: CSAPGTSGAYEQYF. The CDR3 DNA reads as TGCAGTGCGCCCGGGACTAGCGGGGCCTACGAGCAGTACTTC.